This T cell receptor beta chain was captured by sequencing in a study of shared clonotypes between healthy human individuals. From germline, CDR1 is MNHEY and CDR2 SMNVEV (reference sequence). The CDR3 sequence is 13 residues long. V lost 4 bases and J lost 4, with 11 bases in between. Donors comprised only Caucasian adults living in Nashville, Tennessee. In the original workflow: Quality scores were absent from the junction-only immunoSEQ sequences, so filtering differed. Sequencing was performed with immunoSEQ multiplex PCR; in TCRdb, only in-frame clones are kept and a portion is missing. That table is the source of V, J and clone size, and D and trimming were worked out from the DNA. The repertoire holds 470,000 or so clones, with more than 65% as singletons.

This TCR was sampled from a middle-aged woman in good health. Some clones in this sample may be carry-over from other donors' samples. The V and J genes are TRBV27 and TRBJ2-7; D may be TRBD2 (6 bases). Sequenced sample: PBMCs. The CDR3 region has the DNA TGTGCCAGCAGTTGGGCTAGCGAGTACGAGCAGTACTTC. Translating it yields CASSWASEYEQYF.